Listed below are T cell receptor beta chains from one sample, sequenced in a study of cytomegalovirus exposure and HLA in healthy donors. Assay used: immunoSEQ multiplex PCR; TCRdb lists only in-frame clones, some missing. The table for this sample gives some 200,000 clones. The sequencing sample was made of PBMCs. These receptors originate from a young man in good health and CMV-seronegative. The CDR3 runs from the conserved cysteine through the conserved F or W. The D gene is left open where the match is weak.

V gene: TRBV6-5; D gene: .; CDR3 length: 13; J gene: TRBJ2-7; CDR3 DNA: TGTGCCAGCACCCTAGGGGGGGGCTACGAGCAGTACTTC; CDR3 protein: CASTLGGGYEQYF
V gene: TRBV30; D gene: TRBD1; CDR3 length: 13; J gene: TRBJ1-6; CDR3 DNA: TGTGCCTGGATACAGGGGCCTAATTCACCCCTCCACTTT; CDR3 protein: CAWIQGPNSPLHF
V gene: TRBV5-1; D gene: TRBD1; CDR3 length: 16; J gene: TRBJ2-7; CDR3 DNA: TGCGCCAGCAGCCCACCCGGGGCAGGGGGTGCGATGGAGCAGTACTTC; CDR3 protein: CASSPPGAGGAMEQYF
V gene: TRBV11-1; D gene: .; CDR3 length: 14; J gene: TRBJ2-7; CDR3 DNA: TGTGCCAGCAGCTCTTCCTGGGGGAGGTACGAGCAGTACTTC; CDR3 protein: CASSSSWGRYEQYF
V gene: TRBV10-2; D gene: TRBD1; CDR3 length: 13; J gene: TRBJ2-7; CDR3 DNA: TGCGCCAGCAGCGGGGACAGGGTGAGCGAGCAGTACTTC; CDR3 protein: CASSGDRVSEQYF
V gene: TRBV6-1; D gene: .; CDR3 length: 15; J gene: TRBJ2-5; CDR3 DNA: TGTGCCAGCAGTGAACCCGGGCGGGGAGAAGAGACCCAGTACTTC; CDR3 protein: CASSEPGRGEETQYF
V gene: TRBV19; D gene: TRBD2; CDR3 length: 15; J gene: TRBJ2-7; CDR3 DNA: TGTGCCAGTAGTACAACATGGACTAGCGGGACGAAGCAGTACTTC; CDR3 protein: CASSTTWTSGTKQYF
V gene: TRBV6-6; D gene: .; CDR3 length: 11; J gene: TRBJ1-1; CDR3 DNA: TGTGCCAGCAACTCCTTCACTGAAGCTTTCTTT; CDR3 protein: CASNSFTEAFF
V gene: TRBV5-1; D gene: TRBD2; CDR3 length: 16; J gene: TRBJ2-7; CDR3 DNA: TGCGCCAGCAGCTCCCTAGCGGGAGGGCTTAGTGACGAGCAGTACTTC; CDR3 protein: CASSSLAGGLSDEQYF
V gene: TRBV6-6; D gene: TRBD2; CDR3 length: 14; J gene: TRBJ2-3; CDR3 DNA: TGTGCCAGCAGTTACGCAAACAGCGGGAATACGCAGTATTTT; CDR3 protein: CASSYANSGNTQYF